The following is a T cell receptor (beta chain) sequence with its context. The antigen is not known. The entry originates in a study of cytomegalovirus exposure and HLA in healthy donors. Study conclusions and caveats: Researchers reportedly found TCR beta sequences accurately predicted most subjects' HLA-A and HLA-B alleles.

The CDR3 runs to 12 residues. Germline V gene data show CDR1 as GTSNPN and CDR2 as SVGIG (reference sequence). With 3 bases removed from V and 4 bases from J, the gap between germline ends came to 9 bases. The primer mix had 60 Vbeta and 13 Jbeta primers. Assay: immunoSEQ multiplex PCR; the TCRdb copy retains only in-frame clones and omits some. The sample carries approximately 91,000 clones, under 75% recorded once. V is TRBV30 and J is TRBJ1-2; D is uncertain. The sequenced material came from PBMCs. The origin of this receptor is a female donor in good health and CMV-seronegative. The CDR3 sequence: CAWRGSSYGYTF. The CDR3 DNA follows: TGTGCCTGGAGAGGGAGTAGCTATGGCTACACCTTC.